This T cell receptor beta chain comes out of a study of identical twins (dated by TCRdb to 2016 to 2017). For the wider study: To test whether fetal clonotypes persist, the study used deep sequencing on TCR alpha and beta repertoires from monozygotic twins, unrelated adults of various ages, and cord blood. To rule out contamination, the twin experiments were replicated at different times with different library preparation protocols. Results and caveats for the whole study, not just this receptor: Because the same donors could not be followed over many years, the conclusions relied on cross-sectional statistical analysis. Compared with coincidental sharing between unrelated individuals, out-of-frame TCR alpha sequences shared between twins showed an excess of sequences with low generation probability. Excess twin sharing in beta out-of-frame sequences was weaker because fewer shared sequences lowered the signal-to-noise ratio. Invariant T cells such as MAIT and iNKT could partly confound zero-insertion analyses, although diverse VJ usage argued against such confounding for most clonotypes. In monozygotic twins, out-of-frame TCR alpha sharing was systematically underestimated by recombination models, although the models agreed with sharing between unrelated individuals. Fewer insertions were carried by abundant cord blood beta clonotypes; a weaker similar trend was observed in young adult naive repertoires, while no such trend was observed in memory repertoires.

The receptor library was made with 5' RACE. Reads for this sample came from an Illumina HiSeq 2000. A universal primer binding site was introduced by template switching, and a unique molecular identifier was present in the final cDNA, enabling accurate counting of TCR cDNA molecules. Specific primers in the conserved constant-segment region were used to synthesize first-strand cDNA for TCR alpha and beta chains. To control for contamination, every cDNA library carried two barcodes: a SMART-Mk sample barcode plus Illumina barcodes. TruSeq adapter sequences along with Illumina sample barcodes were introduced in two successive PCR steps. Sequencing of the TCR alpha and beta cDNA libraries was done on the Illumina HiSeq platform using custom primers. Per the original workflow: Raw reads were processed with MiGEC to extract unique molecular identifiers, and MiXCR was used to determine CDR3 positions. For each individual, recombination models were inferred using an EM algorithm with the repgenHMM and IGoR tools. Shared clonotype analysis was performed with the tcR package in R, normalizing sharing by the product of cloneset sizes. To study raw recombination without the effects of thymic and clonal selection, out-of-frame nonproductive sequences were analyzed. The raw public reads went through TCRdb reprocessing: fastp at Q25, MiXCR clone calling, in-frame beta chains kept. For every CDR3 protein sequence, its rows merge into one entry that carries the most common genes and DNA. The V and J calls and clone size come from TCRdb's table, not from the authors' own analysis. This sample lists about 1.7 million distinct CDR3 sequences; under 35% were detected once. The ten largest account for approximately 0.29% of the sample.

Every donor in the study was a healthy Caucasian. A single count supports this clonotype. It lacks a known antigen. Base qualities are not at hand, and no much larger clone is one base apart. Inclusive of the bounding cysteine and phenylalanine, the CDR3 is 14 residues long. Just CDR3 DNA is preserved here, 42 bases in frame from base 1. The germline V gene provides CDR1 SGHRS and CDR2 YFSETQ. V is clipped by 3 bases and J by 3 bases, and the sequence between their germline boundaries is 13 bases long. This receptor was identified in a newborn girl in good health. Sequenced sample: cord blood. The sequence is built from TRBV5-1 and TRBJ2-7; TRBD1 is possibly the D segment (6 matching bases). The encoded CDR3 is CASSSLVQGYEQYF. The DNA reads TGCGCCAGCAGCTCACTCGTACAGGGCTACGAGCAGTACTTC.